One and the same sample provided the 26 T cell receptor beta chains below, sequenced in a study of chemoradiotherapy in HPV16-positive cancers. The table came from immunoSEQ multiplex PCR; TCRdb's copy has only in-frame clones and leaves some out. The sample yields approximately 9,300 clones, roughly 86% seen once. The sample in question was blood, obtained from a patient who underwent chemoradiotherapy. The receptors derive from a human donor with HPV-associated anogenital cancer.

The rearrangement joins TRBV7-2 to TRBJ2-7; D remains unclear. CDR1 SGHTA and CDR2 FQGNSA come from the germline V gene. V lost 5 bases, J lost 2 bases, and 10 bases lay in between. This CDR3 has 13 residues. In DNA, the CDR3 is TGTGCCAGCAGCCCGCGGATCACCTACGAGCAGTACTTC. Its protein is CASSPRITYEQYF.

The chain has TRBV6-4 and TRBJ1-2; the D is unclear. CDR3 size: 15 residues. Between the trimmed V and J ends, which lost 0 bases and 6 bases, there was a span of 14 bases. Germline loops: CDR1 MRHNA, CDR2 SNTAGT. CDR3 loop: CASSDSISGEDGYTF. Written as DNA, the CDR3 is TGTGCCAGCAGTGACTCCATATCCGGGGAGGATGGCTACACCTTC.

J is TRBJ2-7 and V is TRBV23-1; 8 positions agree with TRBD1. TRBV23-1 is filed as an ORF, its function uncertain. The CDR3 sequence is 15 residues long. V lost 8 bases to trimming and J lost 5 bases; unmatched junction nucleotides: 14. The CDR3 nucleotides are TGCGCCAGCGGTGAACAAGACAGGGGTTGCGACGAGCAGTACTTC. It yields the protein CASGEQDRGCDEQYF.

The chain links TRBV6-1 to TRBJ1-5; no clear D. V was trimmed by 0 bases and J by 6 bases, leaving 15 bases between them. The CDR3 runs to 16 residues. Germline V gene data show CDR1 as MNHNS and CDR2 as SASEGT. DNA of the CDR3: TGTGCCAGCAGTGAAGCGAAACGCGGGCGCGGTCAGCCCCAGCATTTT. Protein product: CASSEAKRGRGQPQHF.

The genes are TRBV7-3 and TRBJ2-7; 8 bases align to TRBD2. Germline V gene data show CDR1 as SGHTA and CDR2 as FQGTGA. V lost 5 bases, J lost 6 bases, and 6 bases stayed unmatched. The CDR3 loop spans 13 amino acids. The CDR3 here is CASSPRGGPEQYF. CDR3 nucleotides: TGTGCCAGCAGCCCACGGGGGGGCCCCGAGCAGTACTTC.

CDR3 loop: CASSEIGSTNEKLFF. Here the CDR3 DNA reads TGTGCCAGCAGTGAAATCGGGTCAACTAATGAAAAACTGTTTTTT. The chain uses TRBV2 and TRBJ1-4; D gene uncertain. The CDR3 totals 15 residues. Germline V gives CDR1 SNHLY, CDR2 FYNNEI. V was cut by 2 bases and J by 0 bases, with 7 bases left in between.

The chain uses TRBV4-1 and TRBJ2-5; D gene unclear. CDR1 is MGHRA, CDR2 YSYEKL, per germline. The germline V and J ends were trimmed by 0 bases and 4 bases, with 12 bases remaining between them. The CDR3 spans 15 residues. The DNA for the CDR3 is TGCGCCAGCAGCCAAGATGAGAGCGTGGCAGAGACCCAGTACTTC. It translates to CASSQDESVAETQYF.

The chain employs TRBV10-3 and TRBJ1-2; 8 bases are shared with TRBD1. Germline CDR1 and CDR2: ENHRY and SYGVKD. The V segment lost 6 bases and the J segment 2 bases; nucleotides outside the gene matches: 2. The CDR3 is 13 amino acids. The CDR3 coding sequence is TGTGCCATCAGGGACAGGGACAACTATGGCTACACCTTC. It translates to CAIRDRDNYGYTF.

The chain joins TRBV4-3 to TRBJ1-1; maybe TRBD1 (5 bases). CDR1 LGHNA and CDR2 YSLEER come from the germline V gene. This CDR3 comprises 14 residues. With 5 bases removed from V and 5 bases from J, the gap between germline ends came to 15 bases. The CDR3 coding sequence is TGCGCCAGCAGCTCTGGGGACTGGAGGACTGAAGCTTTCTTT. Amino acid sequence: CASSSGDWRTEAFF.

DNA of the CDR3: TGTGCCAGCAGCCCCCCTCAGGAGCGGAGCGATGGCTACACCTTC. This sequence encodes CASSPPQERSDGYTF. This chain uses TRBV28 with TRBJ1-2; no firm D call. Germline V lookup: CDR1 MDHEN, CDR2 SYDVKM. The CDR3 length is 15 residues. Between the trimmed V and J ends, which lost 6 bases and 6 bases, there was a span of 20 bases.

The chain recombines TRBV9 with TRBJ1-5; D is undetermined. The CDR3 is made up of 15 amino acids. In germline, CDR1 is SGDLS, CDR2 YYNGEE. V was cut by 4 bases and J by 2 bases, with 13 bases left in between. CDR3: CASSPEGLGNQPQHF. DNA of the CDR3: TGTGCCAGCAGCCCGGAGGGCTTGGGCAATCAGCCCCAGCATTTT.

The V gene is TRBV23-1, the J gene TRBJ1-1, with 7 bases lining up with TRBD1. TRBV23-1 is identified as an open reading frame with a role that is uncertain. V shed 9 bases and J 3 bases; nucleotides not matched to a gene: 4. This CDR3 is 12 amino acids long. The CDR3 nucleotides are TGCGCCAGAGACAGGGATGACACTGAAGCTTTCTTT. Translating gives CARDRDDTEAFF.

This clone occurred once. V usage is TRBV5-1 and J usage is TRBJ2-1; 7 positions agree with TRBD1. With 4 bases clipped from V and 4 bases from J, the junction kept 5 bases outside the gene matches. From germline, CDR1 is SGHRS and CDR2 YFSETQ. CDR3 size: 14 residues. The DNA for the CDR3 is TGCGCCAGCAGCCTAGGACAGGAGTACAATGAGCAGTTCTTC. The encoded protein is CASSLGQEYNEQFF.

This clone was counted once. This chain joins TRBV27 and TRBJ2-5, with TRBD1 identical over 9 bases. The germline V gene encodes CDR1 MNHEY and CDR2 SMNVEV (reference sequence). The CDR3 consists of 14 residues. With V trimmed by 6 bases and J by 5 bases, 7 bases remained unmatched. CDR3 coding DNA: TGTGCCAGCAGACAAGGGACAGGGTCGGAGACCCAGTACTTC. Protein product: CASRQGTGSETQYF.

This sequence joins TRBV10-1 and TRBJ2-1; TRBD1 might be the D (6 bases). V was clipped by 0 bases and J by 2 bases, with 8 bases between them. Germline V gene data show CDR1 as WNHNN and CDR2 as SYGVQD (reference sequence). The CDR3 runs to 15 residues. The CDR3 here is CASSESGGAYNEQFF. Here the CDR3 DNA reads TGCGCCAGCAGTGAGTCTGGGGGCGCCTACAATGAGCAGTTCTTC.

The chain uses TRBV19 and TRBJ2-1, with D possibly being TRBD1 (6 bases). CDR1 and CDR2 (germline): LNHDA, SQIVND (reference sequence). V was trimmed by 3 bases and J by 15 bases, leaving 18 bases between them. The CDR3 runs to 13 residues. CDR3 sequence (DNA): TGTGCCAGTAGTATTATGGTGACAGGCTTGATGTTCTTC. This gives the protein CASSIMVTGLMFF.

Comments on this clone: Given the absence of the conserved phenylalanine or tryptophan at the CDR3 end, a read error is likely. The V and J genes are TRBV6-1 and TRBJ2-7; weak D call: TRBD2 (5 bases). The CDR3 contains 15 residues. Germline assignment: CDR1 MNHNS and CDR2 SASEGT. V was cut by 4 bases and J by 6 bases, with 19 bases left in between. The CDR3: CASSVLRDLHGEQYL. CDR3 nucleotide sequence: TGTGCCAGCAGTGTGCTCCGGGATTTACACGGCGAGCAGTACCTC.

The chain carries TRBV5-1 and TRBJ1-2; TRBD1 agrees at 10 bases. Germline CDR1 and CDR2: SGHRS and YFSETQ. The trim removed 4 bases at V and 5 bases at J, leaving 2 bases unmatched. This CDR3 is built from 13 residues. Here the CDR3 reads CASSRTGGYGYTF. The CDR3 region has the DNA TGCGCCAGCAGCAGGACAGGGGGTTATGGCTACACCTTC.

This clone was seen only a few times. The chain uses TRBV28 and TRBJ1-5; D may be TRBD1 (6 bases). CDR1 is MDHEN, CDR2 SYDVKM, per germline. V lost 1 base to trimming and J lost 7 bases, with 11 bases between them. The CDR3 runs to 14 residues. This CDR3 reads CASSLFRGHQPQHF. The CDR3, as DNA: TGTGCCAGCAGTTTATTCAGGGGTCACCAGCCCCAGCATTTT.

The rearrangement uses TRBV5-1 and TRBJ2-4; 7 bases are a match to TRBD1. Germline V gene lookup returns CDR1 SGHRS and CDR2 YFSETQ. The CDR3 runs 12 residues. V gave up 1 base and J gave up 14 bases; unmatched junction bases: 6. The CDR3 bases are TGCGCCAGCAGCTTGCCACAGGGGACAAAGTACTTC. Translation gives CASSLPQGTKYF.

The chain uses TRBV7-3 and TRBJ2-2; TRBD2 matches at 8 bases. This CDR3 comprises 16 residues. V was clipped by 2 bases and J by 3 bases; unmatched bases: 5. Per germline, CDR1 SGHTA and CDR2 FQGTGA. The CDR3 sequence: CASSLSSGGHTGELFF. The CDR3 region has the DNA TGTGCCAGCAGCTTATCCAGCGGGGGTCACACCGGGGAGCTGTTTTTT.

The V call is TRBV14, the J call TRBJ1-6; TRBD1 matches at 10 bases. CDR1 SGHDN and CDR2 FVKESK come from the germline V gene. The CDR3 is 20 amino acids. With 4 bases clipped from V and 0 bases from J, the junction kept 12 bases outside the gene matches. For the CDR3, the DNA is TGTGCCAGCAGCCTTTTCCCCCCGGGACAGGGGAGCTCCTATAATTCACCCCTCCACTTT. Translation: CASSLFPPGQGSSYNSPLHF.

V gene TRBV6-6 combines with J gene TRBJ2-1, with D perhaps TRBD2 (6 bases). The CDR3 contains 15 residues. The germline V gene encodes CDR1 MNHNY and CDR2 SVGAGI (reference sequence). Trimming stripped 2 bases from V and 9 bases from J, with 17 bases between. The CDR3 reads CASSYLGGRGGEQFF. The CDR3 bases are TGTGCCAGCAGTTACCTCGGAGGGCGGGGCGGTGAGCAGTTCTTC.

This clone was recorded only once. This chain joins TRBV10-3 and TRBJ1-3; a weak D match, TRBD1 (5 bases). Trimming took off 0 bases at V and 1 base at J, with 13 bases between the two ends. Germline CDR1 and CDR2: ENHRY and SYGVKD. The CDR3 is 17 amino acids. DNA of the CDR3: TGTGCCATCAGTGAGTCGACTGGGACGTCTTCTGGAAACACCATATATTTT. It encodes CAISESTGTSSGNTIYF.

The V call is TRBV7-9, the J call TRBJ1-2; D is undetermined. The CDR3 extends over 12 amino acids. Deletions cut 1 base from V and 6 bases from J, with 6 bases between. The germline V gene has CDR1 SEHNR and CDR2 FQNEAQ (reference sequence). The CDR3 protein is CASSLVQNGYTF. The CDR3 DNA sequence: TGTGCCAGCAGCTTAGTTCAGAATGGCTACACCTTC.

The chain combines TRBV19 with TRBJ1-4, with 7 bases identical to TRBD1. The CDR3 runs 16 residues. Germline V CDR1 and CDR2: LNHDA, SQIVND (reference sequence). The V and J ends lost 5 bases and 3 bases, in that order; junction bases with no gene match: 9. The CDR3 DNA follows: TGTGCCAGTAGTCTTACAGGGGTTGGAGCTAATGAAAAACTGTTTTTT. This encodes CASSLTGVGANEKLFF. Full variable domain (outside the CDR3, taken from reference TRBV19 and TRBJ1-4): DGGITQSPKYLFRKEGQNVTLSCEQNLNHDAMYWYRQDPGQGLRLIYYSQIVNDFQKGDIAEGYSVSREKKESFPLTVTSAQKNPTAFYLCASSLTGVGANEKLFFGSGTQLSVL.